This paragraph reports one T cell receptor beta chain. Per the germline V gene, CDR1 is WSHSY and CDR2 is SAAADI. Trimming left V 6 bases short and J 3 bases short, with 12 bases between. This CDR3 contains 14 residues. Each cell subset's genomic DNA was divided evenly among several immunoSEQ plates. Sequenced by immunoSEQ multiplex PCR; TCRdb stores in-frame clones only, minus some. The sample records some 2,100,000 clones, under 97% being singletons. The record originates from a study of shared clonotypes between healthy human individuals. In the study overall: The plates for each donor numbered three CD4 naive, three CD4 memory, two CD8 naive and one CD8 memory.

The sequence derives from a man younger than 35 in good health. Sequencing was performed on naive CD4+ T cells sorted from blood. Subset indicated: CD45RA+ positively selected. V usage is TRBV10-2 and J usage is TRBJ1-5; D not resolved. The CDR3 bases are TGCGCCAGCAGCGTCATGGCTGACAATCAGCCCCAGCATTTT. This encodes CASSVMADNQPQHF.